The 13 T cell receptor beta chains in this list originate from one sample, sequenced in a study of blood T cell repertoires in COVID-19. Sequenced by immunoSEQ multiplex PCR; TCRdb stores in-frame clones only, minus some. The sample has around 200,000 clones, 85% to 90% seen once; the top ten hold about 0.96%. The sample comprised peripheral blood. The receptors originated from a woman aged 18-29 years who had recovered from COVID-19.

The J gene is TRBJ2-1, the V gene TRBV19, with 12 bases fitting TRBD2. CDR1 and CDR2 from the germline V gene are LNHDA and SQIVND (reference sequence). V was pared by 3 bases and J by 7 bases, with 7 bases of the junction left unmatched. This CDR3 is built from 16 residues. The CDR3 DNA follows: TGTGCCAGTAGTATCCTAGCGGGAGGGCCGCTTAATGAGCAGTTCTTC. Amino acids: CASSILAGGPLNEQFF.

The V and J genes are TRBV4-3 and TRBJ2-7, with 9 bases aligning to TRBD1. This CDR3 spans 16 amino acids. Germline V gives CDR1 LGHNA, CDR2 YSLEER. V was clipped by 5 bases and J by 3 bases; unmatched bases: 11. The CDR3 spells CASSYQNRDRDYEQYF. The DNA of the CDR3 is TGCGCCAGCAGCTACCAAAACCGGGACAGGGACTACGAGCAGTACTTC.

CDR3: CASSLGGNEQYF. CDR3 coding DNA: TGTGCCAGCAGTTTAGGAGGGAATGAGCAGTACTTC. This chain connects TRBV27 to TRBJ2-7; weak D call: TRBD2 (6 bases). Trimming took 2 bases from V and 7 from J, leaving 9 bases between them. The germline V gene has CDR1 MNHEY and CDR2 SMNVEV (reference sequence). This CDR3 has 12 amino acids.

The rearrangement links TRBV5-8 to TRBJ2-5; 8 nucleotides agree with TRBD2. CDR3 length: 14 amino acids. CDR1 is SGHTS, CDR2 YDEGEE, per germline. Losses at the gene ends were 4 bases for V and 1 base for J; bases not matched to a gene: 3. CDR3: CASSPGLAQETQYF. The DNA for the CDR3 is TGTGCCAGCAGCCCAGGACTAGCCCAAGAGACCCAGTACTTC.

CDR3 DNA: TGCGCCAGCAGCCGCCCTACTCGGCAGGGCGGCCTAGCTAACTATGGCTACACCTTC. This codes for CASSRPTRQGGLANYGYTF. The J gene is TRBJ1-2, the V gene TRBV4-3, with D perhaps TRBD1 (5 bases). The CDR3 consists of 19 residues. Trimming stripped 4 bases from V and 0 bases from J, with 24 bases between. CDR1 and CDR2 (germline): LGHNA, YSLEER.

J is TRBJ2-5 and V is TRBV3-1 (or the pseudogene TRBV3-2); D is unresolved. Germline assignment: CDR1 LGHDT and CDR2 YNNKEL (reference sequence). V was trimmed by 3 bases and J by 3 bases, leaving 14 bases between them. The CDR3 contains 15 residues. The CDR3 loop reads CASSQPLGQEETQYF. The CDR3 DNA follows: TGTGCCAGCAGCCAGCCCCTGGGCCAGGAAGAGACCCAGTACTTC.

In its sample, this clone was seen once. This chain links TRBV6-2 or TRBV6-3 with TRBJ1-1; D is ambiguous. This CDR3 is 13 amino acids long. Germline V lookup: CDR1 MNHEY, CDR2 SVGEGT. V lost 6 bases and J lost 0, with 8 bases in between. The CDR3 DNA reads TGTGCCAGCAGCTTAGTACTGAACACTGAAGCTTTCTTT. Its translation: CASSLVLNTEAFF.

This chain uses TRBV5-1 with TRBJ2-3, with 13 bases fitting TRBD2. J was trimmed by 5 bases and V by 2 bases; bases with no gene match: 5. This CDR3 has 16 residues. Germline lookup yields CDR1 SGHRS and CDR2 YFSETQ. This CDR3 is CASSFLTSGGQDTQYF. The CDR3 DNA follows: TGCGCCAGCAGCTTTCTGACTAGCGGGGGGCAAGATACGCAGTATTTT. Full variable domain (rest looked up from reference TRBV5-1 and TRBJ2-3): KAGVTQTPRYLIKTRGQQVTLSCSPISGHRSVSWYQQTPGQGLQFLFEYFSETQRNKGNFPGRFSGRQFSNSRSEMNVSTLELGDSALYLCASSFLTSGGQDTQYFGPGTRLTVL.

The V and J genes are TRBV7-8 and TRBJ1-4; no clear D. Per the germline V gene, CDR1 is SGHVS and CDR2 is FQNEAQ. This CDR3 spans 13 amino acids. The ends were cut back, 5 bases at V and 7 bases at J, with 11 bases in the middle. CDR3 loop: CASSPNKIEKLFF. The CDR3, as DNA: TGTGCCAGCAGCCCAAACAAAATTGAAAAACTGTTTTTT. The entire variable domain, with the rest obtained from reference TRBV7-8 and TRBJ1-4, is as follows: GAGVSQSPRYKVAKRGQDVALRCDPISGHVSLFWYQQALGQGPEFLTYFQNEAQLDKSGLPSDRFFAERPEGSVSTLKIQRTQQEDSAVYLCASSPNKIEKLFFGSGTQLSVL.

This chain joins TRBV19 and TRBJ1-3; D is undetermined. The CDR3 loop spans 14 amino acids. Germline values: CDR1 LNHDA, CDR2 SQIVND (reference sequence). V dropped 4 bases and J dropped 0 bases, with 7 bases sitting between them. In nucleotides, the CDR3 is TGTGCCAGTAGTAATGAGGGCTCTGGAAACACCATATATTTT. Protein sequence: CASSNEGSGNTIYF.

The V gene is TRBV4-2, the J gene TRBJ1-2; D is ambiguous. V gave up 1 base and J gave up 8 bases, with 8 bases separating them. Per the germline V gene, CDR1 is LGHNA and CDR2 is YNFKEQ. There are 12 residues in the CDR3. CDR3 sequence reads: CASSQGEGGYTF. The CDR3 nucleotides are TGTGCCAGCAGCCAAGGGGAGGGAGGCTACACCTTC.

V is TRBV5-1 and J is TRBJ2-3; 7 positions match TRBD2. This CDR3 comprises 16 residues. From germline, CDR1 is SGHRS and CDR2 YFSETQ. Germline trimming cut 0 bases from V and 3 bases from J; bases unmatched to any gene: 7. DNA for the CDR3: TGCGCCAGCAGCTTGGCCGGGGGGAGGACGACAGATACGCAGTATTTT. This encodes CASSLAGGRTTDTQYF. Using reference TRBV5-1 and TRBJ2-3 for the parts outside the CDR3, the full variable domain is KAGVTQTPRYLIKTRGQQVTLSCSPISGHRSVSWYQQTPGQGLQFLFEYFSETQRNKGNFPGRFSGRQFSNSRSEMNVSTLELGDSALYLCASSLAGGRTTDTQYFGPGTRLTVL.

The chain's CDR3 is CAISQDRAEDTQYF. As DNA, the CDR3 is TGTGCCATCAGTCAGGACAGGGCAGAAGATACGCAGTATTTT. The chain recombines TRBV10-3 with TRBJ2-3, with 8 bases matching TRBD1. From germline, CDR1 is ENHRY and CDR2 SYGVKD. This CDR3 spans 14 amino acids. V lost 5 bases, J lost 5 bases, and 6 bases stayed unmatched.